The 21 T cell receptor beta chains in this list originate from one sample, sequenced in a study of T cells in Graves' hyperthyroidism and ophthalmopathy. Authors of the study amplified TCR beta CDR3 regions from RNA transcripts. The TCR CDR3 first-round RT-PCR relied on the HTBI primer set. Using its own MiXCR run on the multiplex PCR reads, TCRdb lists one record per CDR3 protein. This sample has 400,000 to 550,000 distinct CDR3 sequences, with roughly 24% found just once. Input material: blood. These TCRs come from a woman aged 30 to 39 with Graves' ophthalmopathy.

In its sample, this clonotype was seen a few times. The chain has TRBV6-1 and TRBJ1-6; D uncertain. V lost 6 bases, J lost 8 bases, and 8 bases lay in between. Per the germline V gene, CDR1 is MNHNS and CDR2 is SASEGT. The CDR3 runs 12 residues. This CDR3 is CASRRTDSPLHF. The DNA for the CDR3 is TGTGCCAGCAGACGAACCGATTCACCCCTCCACTTT.

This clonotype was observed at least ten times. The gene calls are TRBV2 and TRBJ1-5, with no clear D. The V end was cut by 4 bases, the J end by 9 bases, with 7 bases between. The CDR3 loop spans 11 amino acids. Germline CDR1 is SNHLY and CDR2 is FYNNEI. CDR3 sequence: CASSVAGPQHF. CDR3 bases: TGTGCCAGCAGTGTGGCGGGGCCCCAGCATTTT.

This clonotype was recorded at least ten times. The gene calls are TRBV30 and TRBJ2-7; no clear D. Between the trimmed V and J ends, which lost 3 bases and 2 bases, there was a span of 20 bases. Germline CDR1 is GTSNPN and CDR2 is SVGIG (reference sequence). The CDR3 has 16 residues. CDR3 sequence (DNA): TGTGCCTGGAGCGTAATGTACAGCGCACATCCCTACGAGCAGTACTTC. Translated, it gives CAWSVMYSAHPYEQYF.

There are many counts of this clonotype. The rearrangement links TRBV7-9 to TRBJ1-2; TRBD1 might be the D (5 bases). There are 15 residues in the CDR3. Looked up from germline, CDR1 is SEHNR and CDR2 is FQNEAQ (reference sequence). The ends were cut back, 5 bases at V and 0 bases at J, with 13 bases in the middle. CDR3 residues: CASSPSGGANYGYTF. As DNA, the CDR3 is TGTGCCAGCAGCCCGAGTGGGGGAGCTAACTATGGCTACACCTTC.

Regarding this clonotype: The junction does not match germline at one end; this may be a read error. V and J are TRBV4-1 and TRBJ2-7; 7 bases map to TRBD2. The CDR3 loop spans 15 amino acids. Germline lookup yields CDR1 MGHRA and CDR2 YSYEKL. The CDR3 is CASGQDSSGSYEQYF. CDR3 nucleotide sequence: TGCGCCAGCGGCCAAGACTCTAGCGGCTCCTACGAGCAGTACTTC.

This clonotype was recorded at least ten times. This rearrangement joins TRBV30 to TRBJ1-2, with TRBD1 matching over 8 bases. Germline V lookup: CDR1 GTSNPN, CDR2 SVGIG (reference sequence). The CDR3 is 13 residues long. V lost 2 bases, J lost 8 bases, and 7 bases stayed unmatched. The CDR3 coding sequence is TGTGCCTGGAGTTCGACAGGGGCTCGGGGCTACACCTTC. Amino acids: CAWSSTGARGYTF. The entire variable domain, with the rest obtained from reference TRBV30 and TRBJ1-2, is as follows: SQTIHQWPATLVQPVGSPLSLECTVEGTSNPNLYWYRQAAGRGLQLLFYSVGIGQISSEVPQNLSASRPQDRQFILSSKKLLLSDSGFYLCAWSSTGARGYTFGSGTRLTVV.

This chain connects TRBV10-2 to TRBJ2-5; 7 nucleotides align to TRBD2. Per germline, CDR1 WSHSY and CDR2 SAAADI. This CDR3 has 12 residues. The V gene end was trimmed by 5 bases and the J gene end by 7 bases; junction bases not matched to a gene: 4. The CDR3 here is CASSHAGATQYF. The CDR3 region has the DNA TGCGCCAGCAGTCACGCGGGAGCGACCCAGTACTTC.

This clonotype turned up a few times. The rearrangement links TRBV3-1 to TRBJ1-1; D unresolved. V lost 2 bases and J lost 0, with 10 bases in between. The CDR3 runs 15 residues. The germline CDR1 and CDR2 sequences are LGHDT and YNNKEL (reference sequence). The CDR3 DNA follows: TGTGCCAGCAGCCAAAGGAGTATCATGAACACTGAAGCTTTCTTT. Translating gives CASSQRSIMNTEAFF. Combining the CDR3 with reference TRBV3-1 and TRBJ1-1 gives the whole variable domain DTAVSQTPKYLVTQMGNDKSIKCEQNLGHDTMYWYKQDSKKFLKIMFSYNNKELIINETVPNRFSPKSPDKAHLNLHINSLELGDSAVYFCASSQRSIMNTEAFFGQGTRLTVV.

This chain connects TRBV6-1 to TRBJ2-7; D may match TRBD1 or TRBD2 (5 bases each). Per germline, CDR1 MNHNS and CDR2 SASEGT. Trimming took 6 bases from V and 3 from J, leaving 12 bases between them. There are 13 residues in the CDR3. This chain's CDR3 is CASRMGRSYEQYF. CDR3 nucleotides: TGTGCCAGCAGAATGGGACGTAGCTACGAGCAGTACTTC.

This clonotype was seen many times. CDR3 nucleotides: TGCAGCGTTGTGGGATGGCAAGGCGGGAACACTGAAGCTTTCTTT. The encoded protein is CSVVGWQGGNTEAFF. The genes are TRBV29-1 and TRBJ1-1; D is unresolved. There are 15 residues in the CDR3. The ends were cut back, 4 bases at V and 1 base at J, with 16 bases in the middle. Germline values: CDR1 SQVTM, CDR2 ANQGSEA.

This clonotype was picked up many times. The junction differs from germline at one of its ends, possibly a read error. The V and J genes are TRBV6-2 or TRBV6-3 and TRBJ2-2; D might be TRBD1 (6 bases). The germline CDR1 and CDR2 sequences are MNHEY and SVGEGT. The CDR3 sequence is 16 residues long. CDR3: CASNYDRTPNTGELFF. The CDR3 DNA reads TGTGCCAGCAATTACGACAGGACTCCGAACACCGGGGAGCTGTTTTTT.

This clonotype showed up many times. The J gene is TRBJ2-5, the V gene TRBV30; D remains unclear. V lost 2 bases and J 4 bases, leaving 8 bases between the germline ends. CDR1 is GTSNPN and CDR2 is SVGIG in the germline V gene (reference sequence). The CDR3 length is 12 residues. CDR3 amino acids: CAWSKLVETQYF. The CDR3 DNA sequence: TGTGCCTGGAGTAAGTTGGTAGAGACCCAGTACTTC. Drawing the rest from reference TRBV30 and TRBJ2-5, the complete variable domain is SQTIHQWPATLVQPVGSPLSLECTVEGTSNPNLYWYRQAAGRGLQLLFYSVGIGQISSEVPQNLSASRPQDRQFILSSKKLLLSDSGFYLCAWSKLVETQYFGPGTRLLVL.

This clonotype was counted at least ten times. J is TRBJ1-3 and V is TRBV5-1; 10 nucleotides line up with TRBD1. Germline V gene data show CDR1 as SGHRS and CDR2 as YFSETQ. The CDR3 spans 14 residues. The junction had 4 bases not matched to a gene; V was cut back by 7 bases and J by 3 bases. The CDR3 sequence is CASGTGEGGNTIYF. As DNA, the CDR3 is TGCGCCAGCGGGACAGGGGAAGGTGGAAACACCATATATTTT.

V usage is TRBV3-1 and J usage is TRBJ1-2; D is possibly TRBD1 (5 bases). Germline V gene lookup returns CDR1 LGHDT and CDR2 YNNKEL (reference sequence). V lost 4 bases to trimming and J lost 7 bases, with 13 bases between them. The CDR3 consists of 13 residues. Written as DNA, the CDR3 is TGTGCCAGCAGCCGGATGGGACGGCTTGGCTACACCTTC. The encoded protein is CASSRMGRLGYTF.

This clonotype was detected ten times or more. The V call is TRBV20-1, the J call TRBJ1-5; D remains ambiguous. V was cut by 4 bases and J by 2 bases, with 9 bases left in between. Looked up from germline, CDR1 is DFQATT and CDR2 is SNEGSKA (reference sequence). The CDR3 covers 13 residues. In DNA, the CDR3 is TGCAGTGCTATGACCTCTGGCAATCAGCCCCAGCATTTT. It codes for CSAMTSGNQPQHF.

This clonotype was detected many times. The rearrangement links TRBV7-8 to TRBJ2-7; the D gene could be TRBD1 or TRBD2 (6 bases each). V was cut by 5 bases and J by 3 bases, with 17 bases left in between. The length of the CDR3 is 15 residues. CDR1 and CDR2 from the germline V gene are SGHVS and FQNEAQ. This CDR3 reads CASSRGGTGHYEQYF. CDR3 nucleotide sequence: TGTGCCAGCAGCCGAGGGGGGACCGGGCACTACGAGCAGTACTTC. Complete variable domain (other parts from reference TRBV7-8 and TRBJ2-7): GAGVSQSPRYKVAKRGQDVALRCDPISGHVSLFWYQQALGQGPEFLTYFQNEAQLDKSGLPSDRFFAERPEGSVSTLKIQRTQQEDSAVYLCASSRGGTGHYEQYFGPGTRLTVT.

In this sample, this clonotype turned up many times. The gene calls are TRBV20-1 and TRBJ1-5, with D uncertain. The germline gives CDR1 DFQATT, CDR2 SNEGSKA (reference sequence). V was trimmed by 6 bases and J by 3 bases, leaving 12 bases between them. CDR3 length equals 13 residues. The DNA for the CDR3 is TGCAGTGCCCCGAGAGGGCTCAATCAGCCCCAGCATTTT. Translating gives CSAPRGLNQPQHF.

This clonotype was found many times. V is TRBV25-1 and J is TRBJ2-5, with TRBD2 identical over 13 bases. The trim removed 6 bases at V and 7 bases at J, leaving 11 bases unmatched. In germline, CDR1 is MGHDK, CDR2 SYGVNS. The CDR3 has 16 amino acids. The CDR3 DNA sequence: TGTGCCAGCAGCCCAATCGGACTAGCGGGGGATGGGACCCAGTACTTC. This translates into CASSPIGLAGDGTQYF.

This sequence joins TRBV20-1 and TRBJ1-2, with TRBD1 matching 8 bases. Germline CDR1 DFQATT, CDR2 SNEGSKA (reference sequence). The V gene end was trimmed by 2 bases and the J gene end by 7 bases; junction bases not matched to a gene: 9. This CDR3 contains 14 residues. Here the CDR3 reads CSARSDRDEAGYTF. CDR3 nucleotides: TGCAGTGCTAGATCGGACAGGGACGAGGCTGGCTACACCTTC.

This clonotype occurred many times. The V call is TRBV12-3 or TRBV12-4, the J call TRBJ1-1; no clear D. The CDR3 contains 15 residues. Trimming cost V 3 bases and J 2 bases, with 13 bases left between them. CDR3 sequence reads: CASSFYTGFNTEAFF. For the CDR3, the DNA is TGTGCCAGCAGTTTTTATACGGGGTTTAACACTGAAGCTTTCTTT.

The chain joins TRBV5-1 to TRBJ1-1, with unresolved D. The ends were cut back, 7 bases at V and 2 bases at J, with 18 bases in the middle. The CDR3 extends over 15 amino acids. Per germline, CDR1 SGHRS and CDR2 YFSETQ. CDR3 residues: CASSESPTTNTEAFF. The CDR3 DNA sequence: TGCGCCAGCTCGGAGTCCCCTACAACTAACACTGAAGCTTTCTTT.